Below, one TCR beta chain is given with its context. Its antigen is not known. The assay was immunoSEQ multiplex PCR, and TCRdb's table has in-frame clones only and misses some. The repertoire holds 75,000 or so clones, with almost 85% as singletons. This specimen comes from a study of OX40 agonist ivuxolimab in advanced cancers. Overall study results and limits: Expanded clones belonging to CD8+ T cells outnumbered, on average, those of CD4+.

The TCR originated in an adult with an advanced solid tumor such as melanoma, head and neck, liver or kidney cancer. The sequencing used CD4+ or CD8+ T cells sorted from blood, collected in a trial of the OX40 agonist ivuxolimab.

CDR3 nucleotides: TGTGCCAGCAGTTACGGTCCATTTCGAAGCGAGCAGTACTTC. This encodes CASSYGPFRSEQYF. The V call is TRBV6-5, the J call TRBJ2-7; no clear D gene. The germline CDR1 and CDR2 sequences are MNHEY and SVGAGI. V gave up 2 bases and J gave up 6 bases, with 14 bases separating them. CDR3 size: 14 residues.